Reported below is one T cell receptor (beta chain). The source of the sample is a study of blood T cell repertoires in COVID-19. The overall study: The study drew acute and convalescent COVID-19 samples from the United States, Italy and Spain.

Those enrolled, adults aged roughly 18 to 89 years, came from around 24 US areas. Donors were grouped by their self-reported clinical history. Original processing notes: By means of reference gene primer amplification, nucleated cell counts were estimated. Libraries were prepared by immunoSEQ multiplex PCR; TCRdb keeps only in-frame clonotypes and omits some of them. V and J calls plus clone size are reproduced from that table; the DNA served to infer D and trimming. This table has some 390,000 clones, just under 90% appearing once. This sequence was found in a woman in her 30s who had recovered from COVID-19. The sample was PBMCs or T cells enriched from blood (not recorded which).

The chain's CDR3 is CASSPGRESTIYF. The CDR3 DNA is TGTGCCAGCTCACCGGGGCGCGAGAGCACCATATATTTT. The chain recombines TRBV18 with TRBJ1-3; a possible D gene is TRBD1 (5 bases). Looked up from germline, CDR1 is KGHSH and CDR2 is LQKENI. CDR3 length equals 13 residues. The V end lost 3 bases, the J end lost 9 bases, and 12 bases lay between the germline ends.